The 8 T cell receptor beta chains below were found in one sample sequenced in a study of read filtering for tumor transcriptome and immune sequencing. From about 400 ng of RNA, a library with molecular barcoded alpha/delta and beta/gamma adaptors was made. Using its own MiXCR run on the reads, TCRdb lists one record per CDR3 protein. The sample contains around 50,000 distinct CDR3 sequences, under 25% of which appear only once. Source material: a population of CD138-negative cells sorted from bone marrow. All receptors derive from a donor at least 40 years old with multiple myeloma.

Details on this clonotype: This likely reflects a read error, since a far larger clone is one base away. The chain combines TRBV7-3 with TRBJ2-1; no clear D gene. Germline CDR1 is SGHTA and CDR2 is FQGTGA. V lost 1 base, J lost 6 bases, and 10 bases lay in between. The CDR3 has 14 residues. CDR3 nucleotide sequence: TGTGCCAGCAGCTTAAGGGTGAGCACCAATGAGCAGTTCTTC. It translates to CASSLRVSTNEQFF.

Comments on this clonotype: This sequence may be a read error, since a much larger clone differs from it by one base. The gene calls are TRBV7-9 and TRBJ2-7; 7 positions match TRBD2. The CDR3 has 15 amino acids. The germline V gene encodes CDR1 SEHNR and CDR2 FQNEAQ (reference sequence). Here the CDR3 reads CASRSGDAASYERYF. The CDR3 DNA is TGTGCCAGCAGAAGCGGGGACGCGGCGTCCTACGAGCGGTACTTC. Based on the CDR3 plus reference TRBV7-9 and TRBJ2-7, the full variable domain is DTGVSQNPRHKITKRGQNVTFRCDPISEHNRLYWYRQTLGQGPEFLTYFQNEAQLEKSRLLSDRFSAERPKGSFSTLEIQRTEQGDSAMYLCASRSGDAASYERYFGPGTRLTVT.

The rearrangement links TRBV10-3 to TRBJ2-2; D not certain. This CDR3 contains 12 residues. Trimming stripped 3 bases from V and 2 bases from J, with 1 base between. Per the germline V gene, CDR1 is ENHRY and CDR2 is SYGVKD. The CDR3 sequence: CAISENTGELFF. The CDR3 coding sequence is TGTGCCATCAGTGAAAACACCGGGGAGCTGTTTTTT.

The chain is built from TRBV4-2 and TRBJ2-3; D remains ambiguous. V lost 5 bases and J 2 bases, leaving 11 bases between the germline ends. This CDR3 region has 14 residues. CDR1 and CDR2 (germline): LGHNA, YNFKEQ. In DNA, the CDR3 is TGTGCCAGCAGCAGTGGGGTACACACAGATACGCAGTATTTT. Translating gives CASSSGVHTDTQYF.

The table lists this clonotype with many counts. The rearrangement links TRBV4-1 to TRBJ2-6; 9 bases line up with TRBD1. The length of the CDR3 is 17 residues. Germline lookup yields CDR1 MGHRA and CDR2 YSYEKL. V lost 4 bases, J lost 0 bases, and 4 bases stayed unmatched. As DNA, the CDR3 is TGCGCCAGCAGCCTAGGGACAGGGACCTCTGGGGCCAACGTCCTGACTTTC. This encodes CASSLGTGTSGANVLTF.

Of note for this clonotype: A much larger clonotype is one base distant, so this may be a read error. The CDR3 is CASGSAGQSDEKLFF. DNA of the CDR3: TGTGCCAGCGGTTCTGCAGGGCAAAGTGATGAAAAACTGTTTTTT. The gene calls are TRBV28 and TRBJ1-4; maybe TRBD1 (5 bases). Germline-derived CDR1 and CDR2 are MDHEN and SYDVKM. The CDR3 has 15 amino acids. The V end lost 8 bases, the J end lost 6 bases, and 19 bases lay between the germline ends.

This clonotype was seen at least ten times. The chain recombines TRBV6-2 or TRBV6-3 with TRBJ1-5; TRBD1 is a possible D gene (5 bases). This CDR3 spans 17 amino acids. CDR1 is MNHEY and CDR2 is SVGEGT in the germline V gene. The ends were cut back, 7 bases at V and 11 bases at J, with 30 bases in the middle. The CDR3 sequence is CASIGRSATGGELAQHF. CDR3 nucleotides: TGTGCCAGCATTGGTCGATCGGCCACCGGAGGGGAACTGGCCCAGCATTTT.

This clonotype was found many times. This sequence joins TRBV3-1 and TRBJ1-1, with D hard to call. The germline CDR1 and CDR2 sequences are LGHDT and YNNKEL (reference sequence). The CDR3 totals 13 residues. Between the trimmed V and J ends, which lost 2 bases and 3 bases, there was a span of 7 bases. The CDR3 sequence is CASSQQRDTEAFF. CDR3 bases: TGTGCCAGCAGCCAACAGAGGGACACTGAAGCTTTCTTT.